The present T cell receptor (beta chain) was sequenced within a study of CD8+CD57+ T cells in acquired aplastic anemia. For the study at large: The average for DNA from sorted CD4+ and CD8+ cells was roughly 3 ug. Study-level points and caveats: About 27 CD8+ CDR3 sequences were shared between patients and controls.

Concerning this clonotype itself: Antigen specificity is unknown.

Researchers used genomic DNA as the template to profile TCR beta VDJ and CDR3. One entry per CDR3 protein results from TCRdb running MiXCR on the reads. The table includes hundreds of thousands of distinct CDR3 sequences, 55% to 75% detected once. The CDR3 totals 17 residues. Germline CDR1 SGHNT, CDR2 YENEEA. The ends were cut back, 1 base at V and 2 bases at J, with 17 bases in the middle. Sample: sorted CD4+, CD8+, or CD8+CD57+ T cells (not recorded which) from PBMCs. The source is a human donor in good health, serving as a control. The chain combines TRBV11-3 with TRBJ1-2, with D unresolved. The chain's CDR3 is CASSLAGEGNPNYGYTF. Written as DNA, the CDR3 is TGTGCCAGCAGCTTAGCCGGGGAAGGGAATCCGAACTATGGCTACACCTTC.